The T cell receptor (beta chain) described here comes from a study of memory CD4+ T cells and cytomegalovirus serostatus. Whole-study findings and limits: The CMV-associated TCR signature appears largely within the CD4+ memory repertoire. CD4+ memory repertoires contained about 40% of the roughly 160 reported CMV TCRbeta sequences.

Worth noting for this clone: What it binds is unknown.

This CDR3 contains 15 residues. Germline V lookup: CDR1 SGHTA, CDR2 FQGTGA. J gave up 8 bases and V 5 bases, and 11 bases lay outside the gene matches. Single viable CD3+CD4+CD8-CD45RO+ cells were sorted as the memory CD4+ T cells. CD4+ T cells were isolated by positive magnetic selection. Method: immunoSEQ multiplex PCR; TCRdb's copy keeps in-frame clones and lacks some. Of 45,000 to 65,000 clones listed, about 80% were seen once; the top ten hold roughly 1.5%. The chain is built from TRBV7-3 and TRBJ2-2; 7 bases match TRBD2. This TCR was sampled from an adult in good health and CMV-seropositive. The specimen sequenced was memory CD4+ T cells from blood. CDR3 nucleotide sequence: TGTGCCAGCAGCACCCTCGGGGGAGGGAGAGGGGAGCTGTTTTTT. This translates into CASSTLGGGRGELFF.